These 17 T cell receptor beta chains came from one sample sequenced in a study of T cell responses to AZD1222 COVID-19 vaccine. Clones were sequenced by immunoSEQ multiplex PCR, and TCRdb holds only the in-frame ones, with some missing. The sample contains some 120,000 clones, roughly nine tenths of which appear only once. The source was peripheral blood, collected on day 0 of AZD1222 vaccination. The receptors shown here come from an adult in good health.

The chain is built from TRBV4-1 and TRBJ1-1, with a tentative D call TRBD1 (6 bases). The CDR3 loop spans 14 amino acids. Germline V gene data show CDR1 as MGHRA and CDR2 as YSYEKL. The V gene lost 1 base and the J gene lost 6 bases, with 12 bases spanning the gap. The CDR3: CASSQVGGWAEAFF. The CDR3 bases are TGCGCCAGCAGCCAAGTAGGGGGGTGGGCTGAAGCTTTCTTT.

V is TRBV6-5 and J is TRBJ1-6; D is unresolved. V dropped 2 bases and J dropped 8 bases, with 16 bases sitting between them. The CDR3 runs 16 residues. Germline values: CDR1 MNHEY, CDR2 SVGAGI. The DNA of the CDR3 is TGTGCCAGCAGTTACGGTTTGTGGCGCCCGGATTCACCCCTCCACTTT. Translation gives CASSYGLWRPDSPLHF.

The chain carries TRBV18 and TRBJ2-1, with 7 bases identical to TRBD1. Germline V gene lookup returns CDR1 KGHSH and CDR2 LQKENI. There are 14 residues in the CDR3. The junction had 3 bases not matched to a gene; V was cut back by 3 bases and J by 4 bases. This CDR3 reads CASSPPGGYNEQFF. The DNA for the CDR3 is TGTGCCAGCTCACCCCCAGGGGGATACAATGAGCAGTTCTTC.

The rearrangement uses TRBV9 and TRBJ1-3; D not certain. The CDR3 spans 18 residues. Trimming left V 0 bases short and J 2 bases short, with 18 bases between. Germline values: CDR1 SGDLS, CDR2 YYNGEE. This CDR3 is CASSVDVRQPEAGNTIYF. The DNA for the CDR3 is TGTGCCAGCAGCGTAGACGTCCGGCAGCCCGAAGCTGGAAACACCATATATTTT.

The genes are TRBV7-3 and TRBJ2-7, with TRBD1 identical over 9 bases. This CDR3 region has 13 residues. V was pared by 1 base and J by 12 bases, with 7 bases of the junction left unmatched. Per the germline V gene, CDR1 is SGHTA and CDR2 is FQGTGA. CDR3 amino acids: CASSLSRGQGMYF. For the CDR3, the DNA is TGTGCCAGCAGCTTAAGCCGCGGACAGGGGATGTACTTC.

V and J are TRBV3-1 (or the pseudogene TRBV3-2) and TRBJ2-1; tentative D call: TRBD1 (6 bases). Trimming cost V 3 bases and J 4 bases, with 16 bases left between them. The CDR3 is made up of 16 amino acids. Per the germline V gene, CDR1 is LGHDT and CDR2 is YNNKEL (reference sequence). The CDR3 DNA is TGTGCCAGCAGCCAGGAGACAGGCCGGGCATACAATGAGCAGTTCTTC. Its protein product is CASSQETGRAYNEQFF.

V and J are TRBV18 and TRBJ1-1; 10 bases are shared with TRBD1. The germline CDR1 and CDR2 sequences are KGHSH and LQKENI. V was pared by 4 bases and J by 5 bases, with 7 bases of the junction left unmatched. The CDR3 has 15 residues. The DNA of the CDR3 is TGTGCCAGCTCACTTTCCGGGACAGGGGCGACTGAAGCTTTCTTT. Residues: CASSLSGTGATEAFF.

J is TRBJ1-1 and V is TRBV5-8; TRBD1 agrees at 8 bases. The germline gives CDR1 SGHTS, CDR2 YDEGEE. This CDR3 contains 18 residues. V lost 2 bases and J lost 0; bases outside the gene matches: 12. The CDR3 nucleotides are TGTGCCAGCAGCTTTGTCTCGGCCCCAGGGGGCTTGAACACTGAAGCTTTCTTT. Protein product: CASSFVSAPGGLNTEAFF.

This clone was detected only a few times. The rearrangement uses TRBV27 and TRBJ1-2, with D perhaps TRBD1 (5 bases). This CDR3 region has 14 residues. Germline CDR1 reads MNHEY; CDR2 reads SMNVEV (reference sequence). The ends were cut back, 4 bases at V and 4 bases at J, with 13 bases in the middle. The CDR3 is CASSSGPYRYGYTF. As DNA, the CDR3 is TGTGCCAGCAGTTCAGGGCCCTACCGCTATGGCTACACCTTC.

This clone was counted a few times. V and J are TRBV7-9 and TRBJ1-5; 7 bases are a match to TRBD1. The CDR3 extends over 14 amino acids. Germline CDR1 is SEHNR and CDR2 is FQNEAQ (reference sequence). J lost 3 bases, V lost 5 bases, and 4 bases had no gene match. As DNA, the CDR3 is TGTGCCAGCAGCGCAGGGACAGACAATCAGCCCCAGCATTTT. This translates into CASSAGTDNQPQHF. Drawing the rest from reference TRBV7-9 and TRBJ1-5, the complete variable domain is DTGVSQNPRHKITKRGQNVTFRCDPISEHNRLYWYRQTLGQGPEFLTYFQNEAQLEKSRLLSDRFSAERPKGSFSTLEIQRTEQGDSAMYLCASSAGTDNQPQHFGDGTRLSIL.

The V call is TRBV13, the J call TRBJ1-5, with a tentative D call TRBD1 (5 bases). Germline CDR1 is PRHDT and CDR2 is FYEKMQ (reference sequence). This CDR3 has 15 amino acids. Trimming stripped 0 bases from V and 0 bases from J, with 6 bases between. CDR3 protein: CASSLGGLSNQPQHF. Written as DNA, the CDR3 is TGTGCCAGCAGCTTAGGGGGGCTTAGCAATCAGCCCCAGCATTTT.

This chain joins TRBV6-5 and TRBJ1-1; D unclear. Germline V lookup: CDR1 MNHEY, CDR2 SVGAGI. This CDR3 is 13 amino acids long. V lost 6 bases to trimming and J lost 3 bases, with 11 bases between them. CDR3 amino acids: CASSRGGYTEAFF. Written as DNA, the CDR3 is TGTGCCAGCAGCAGAGGTGGATACACTGAAGCTTTCTTT.

The chain recombines TRBV19 with TRBJ2-7; TRBD2 might be the D (6 bases). Germline V gives CDR1 LNHDA, CDR2 SQIVND (reference sequence). V was clipped by 4 bases and J by 9 bases, with 19 bases between them. The CDR3 spans 14 residues. The CDR3 region is CASSTPGLTNRQYF. DNA for the CDR3: TGTGCCAGTAGTACACCGGGACTGACAAACAGGCAGTACTTC.

The genes are TRBV7-2 and TRBJ1-2; 9 bases are shared with TRBD1. Germline CDR1 and CDR2: SGHTA and FQGNSA. The CDR3 spans 14 residues. J lost 6 bases, V lost 3 bases, and 5 bases had no gene match. CDR3: CASSFPRQGDGYTF. The CDR3 bases are TGTGCCAGCAGCTTTCCCCGACAGGGGGATGGCTACACCTTC.

The CDR3 spells CASRRQGSNTGELFF. The CDR3, as DNA: TGTGCCAGCAGAAGACAGGGGTCGAACACCGGGGAGCTGTTTTTT. This chain uses TRBV2 with TRBJ2-2; TRBD1 agrees at 8 bases. The CDR3 loop spans 15 amino acids. CDR1 and CDR2 (germline): SNHLY, FYNNEI. With V trimmed by 6 bases and J by 0 bases, 3 bases remained unmatched.

The chain joins TRBV4-2 to TRBJ2-7, with TRBD1 matching 8 bases. Trimming removed 1 base from V and 5 bases from J; junction bases left unmatched: 4. This CDR3 region has 14 residues. Germline V gives CDR1 LGHNA, CDR2 YNFKEQ. In DNA form, the CDR3 reads TGTGCCAGCAGCCAAGGACAGGGGCACGACGAGCAGTACTTC. Translating gives CASSQGQGHDEQYF.

The V call is TRBV5-4, the J call TRBJ1-1; 7 positions match TRBD1. From germline, CDR1 is SGHNT and CDR2 YYREEE (reference sequence). This CDR3 region has 14 residues. V lost 4 bases and J lost 1; bases outside the gene matches: 4. CDR3 amino acids: CASSPWTGNTEAFF. CDR3 DNA: TGTGCCAGCAGCCCTTGGACAGGGAACACTGAAGCTTTCTTT.